Each of the 27 T cell receptor beta chains below was sequenced from the same sample in a study of T cell responses to AZD1222 COVID-19 vaccine. Generated by immunoSEQ multiplex PCR, the TCRdb table keeps only in-frame clones and is missing some. The table lists under 200,000 clones, just over 90% of them singletons. The sample was peripheral blood, taken on day 0 of AZD1222 vaccination. These receptors were collected from an adult in good health.

Comments on this clone: Other DNA sequences in this specimen translate into the identical CDR3. V is TRBV3-1 (or the pseudogene TRBV3-2) and J is TRBJ1-1; unclear D gene. The V and J ends lost 0 bases and 3 bases respectively, with 8 bases between them. In germline, CDR1 is LGHDT, CDR2 YNNKEL (reference sequence). The length of the CDR3 is 14 residues. The CDR3 here is CASSQEARDTEAFF. Written as DNA, the CDR3 is TGTGCCAGCAGCCAAGAGGCTAGGGACACTGAAGCTTTCTTT.

This chain links TRBV5-5 with TRBJ2-6; no clear D. The CDR3 is 15 residues long. Trimming removed 1 base from V and 0 bases from J, with 5 bases in between. Germline V lookup: CDR1 SGHKS, CDR2 YYEKEE (reference sequence). This CDR3 is CASSLSGSGANVLTF. The CDR3 nucleotides are TGTGCCAGCAGCTTGTCAGGCTCTGGGGCCAACGTCCTGACTTTC.

The V call is TRBV3-1 (or the pseudogene TRBV3-2), the J call TRBJ1-1; TRBD1 might be the D (6 bases). V lost 3 bases and J lost 7, with 21 bases in between. The germline V gene encodes CDR1 LGHDT and CDR2 YNNKEL (reference sequence). The CDR3 length is 16 residues. The CDR3: CASSHHDRPGAHEAFF. The CDR3 DNA is TGTGCCAGCAGCCACCACGACAGGCCTGGAGCCCATGAAGCTTTCTTT.

V gene TRBV28 combines with J gene TRBJ1-2, with D perhaps matching TRBD1 (5 bases). V gave up 5 bases and J gave up 6 bases, with 19 bases separating them. Germline CDR1 is MDHEN and CDR2 is SYDVKM. The CDR3 loop spans 15 amino acids. The CDR3 is CASSLTGPQEHGYTF. The CDR3 DNA is TGTGCCAGCAGTCTAACGGGACCCCAAGAACATGGCTACACCTTC.

This chain links TRBV3-1 (or the pseudogene TRBV3-2) with TRBJ2-5; D unclear. This CDR3 is 16 amino acids long. Deletions cut 3 bases from V and 3 bases from J, with 17 bases between. Germline V gives CDR1 LGHDT, CDR2 YNNKEL (reference sequence). The CDR3 DNA is TGTGCCAGCAGCCACCAACCGTTAGGACGGGAAGAGACCCAGTACTTC. This encodes CASSHQPLGREETQYF.

The sample holds one count of this clone. This sequence joins TRBV2 and TRBJ1-1; 8 positions agree with TRBD1. CDR3 length: 15 amino acids. Per the germline V gene, CDR1 is SNHLY and CDR2 is FYNNEI. The J segment lost 0 bases and the V segment lost 2 bases, leaving 2 bases of the junction unmatched. The CDR3, as DNA: TGTGCCAGCAGTGAACAGGGGGCAATGAACACTGAAGCTTTCTTT. Protein sequence: CASSEQGAMNTEAFF.

J is TRBJ1-4 and V is TRBV15; D perhaps matches TRBD1 (6 bases). This CDR3 comprises 15 residues. Germline CDR1 is LNHNV and CDR2 is YYDKDF (reference sequence). The V end lost 3 bases, the J end lost 3 bases, and 11 bases lay between the germline ends. CDR3 protein: CATSSNRAANEKLFF. The CDR3 DNA is TGTGCCACCAGCAGTAACAGGGCGGCTAATGAAAAACTGTTTTTT.

V usage is TRBV28 and J usage is TRBJ1-4; 7 positions match TRBD1. With 0 bases clipped from V and 6 bases from J, the junction kept 10 bases outside the gene matches. Germline CDR1 reads MDHEN; CDR2 reads SYDVKM. This CDR3 is 17 amino acids long. The chain's CDR3 is CASSLWAGTVGDEKLFF. The DNA for the CDR3 is TGTGCCAGCAGTTTATGGGCAGGGACAGTTGGGGATGAAAAACTGTTTTTT.

This clone has just one count. The J gene is TRBJ2-2, the V gene TRBV4-3; D unclear. V was pared by 0 bases and J by 7 bases, with 18 bases between. Germline V lookup: CDR1 LGHNA, CDR2 YSLEER. The CDR3 has 17 residues. CDR3 DNA sequence: TGCGCCAGCAGCCAAGAGCTCGGCCGCTCCCACGGCGGGGAGCTGTTTTTT. This translates into CASSQELGRSHGGELFF.

The chain joins TRBV9 to TRBJ1-2; the match to TRBD1 covers 10 bases. There are 15 residues in the CDR3. Losses at the gene ends were 3 bases for V and 7 bases for J; bases not matched to a gene: 9. Germline CDR1 is SGDLS and CDR2 is YYNGEE. CDR3 DNA sequence: TGTGCCAGCAGCGCGCTACTGACAGGGGGCCTTGGCTACACCTTC. Protein sequence: CASSALLTGGLGYTF.

The rearrangement joins TRBV18 to TRBJ1-5, with D possibly being TRBD1 (5 bases). The germline gives CDR1 KGHSH, CDR2 LQKENI. Deletions cut 4 bases from V and 6 bases from J, with 13 bases between. This CDR3 spans 14 amino acids. CDR3 sequence reads: CASSLQGSGQPQHF. In DNA form, the CDR3 reads TGTGCCAGCTCACTGCAGGGATCAGGTCAGCCCCAGCATTTT.

The J gene is TRBJ2-7, the V gene TRBV30; 9 nucleotides agree with TRBD1. CDR1 is GTSNPN and CDR2 is SVGIG in the germline V gene (reference sequence). This CDR3 spans 17 amino acids. V lost 1 base, J lost 2 bases, and 12 bases stayed unmatched. In DNA form, the CDR3 reads TGTGCCTGGAGTGAAACCGAGACCGGGACAGGGACCTACGAGCAGTACTTC. Translating gives CAWSETETGTGTYEQYF.

This chain connects TRBV7-2 to TRBJ2-1, with TRBD1 matching over 8 bases. V lost 1 base and J lost 8; bases outside the gene matches: 7. This CDR3 has 15 amino acids. Germline V lookup: CDR1 SGHTA, CDR2 FQGNSA. The CDR3 DNA is TGTGCCAGCAGCTTAGTGACGGCAGGGGGCCATGAGCAGTTCTTC. Translation gives CASSLVTAGGHEQFF.

The chain joins TRBV27 to TRBJ2-7; 8 positions agree with TRBD2. CDR1 is MNHEY, CDR2 SMNVEV, per germline (reference sequence). The V and J ends lost 4 bases and 6 bases, in that order; junction bases with no gene match: 5. The CDR3 runs 13 residues. In DNA form, the CDR3 reads TGTGCCAGCAGTTATAGCGGGAACGTCGAGCAGTACTTC. As protein: CASSYSGNVEQYF.

This sequence joins TRBV5-1 and TRBJ1-2; weak D call: TRBD1 (5 bases). This CDR3 region has 14 residues. V lost 0 bases and J 4 bases, leaving 10 bases between the germline ends. Looked up from germline, CDR1 is SGHRS and CDR2 is YFSETQ. The CDR3 loop reads CASSLGQGTYGYTF. The CDR3 nucleotides are TGCGCCAGCAGCTTGGGGCAGGGAACCTATGGCTACACCTTC.

The chain couples TRBV7-9 to TRBJ1-4; D call uncertain. CDR1 and CDR2 (germline): SEHNR, FQNEAQ (reference sequence). V was trimmed by 2 bases and J by 0 bases, leaving 13 bases between them. The CDR3 is 17 residues long. CDR3 DNA sequence: TGTGCCAGCAGCTTAAATAGTCGAGAGTCAACTAATGAAAAACTGTTTTTT. Translating gives CASSLNSRESTNEKLFF.

The chain combines TRBV14 with TRBJ2-3; 10 bases are shared with TRBD1. CDR3 length equals 15 residues. Germline loops: CDR1 SGHDN, CDR2 FVKESK. V dropped 7 bases and J dropped 1; count of bases not matched to a gene: 5. The CDR3 DNA sequence: TGTGCCAGCACCGACAGGGGGCTGGGCACAGATACGCAGTATTTT. This gives the protein CASTDRGLGTDTQYF.

This chain uses TRBV21-1 with TRBJ1-1. TRBV21-1 constitutes a pseudogene. The length of the CDR3 is 17 residues. The CDR3 region has the DNA TGTGCCAGCAGCAAAGTGCGGGGGCGGGTTGTGAACACTGAAGCTTTCTTT. Translated, it gives CASSKVRGRVVNTEAFF.

The rearrangement links TRBV7-2 to TRBJ1-6; no definite D call. V gave up 1 base and J gave up 10 bases, with 11 bases separating them. This CDR3 has 14 amino acids. Germline CDR1 is SGHTA and CDR2 is FQGNSA. The CDR3 DNA reads as TGTGCCAGCAGCTTAGAACAGCCCGCATCACCCCTCCACTTT. This gives the protein CASSLEQPASPLHF.

The DNA of the CDR3 is TGCGCCAGCAGCTTGGGGGGGACTAGCAGCACAGATACGCAGTATTTT. This translates into CASSLGGTSSTDTQYF. J is TRBJ2-3 and V is TRBV5-1; 9 nucleotides align to TRBD2. CDR1 is SGHRS and CDR2 is YFSETQ in the germline V gene. The CDR3 is 16 residues long. V lost 0 bases to trimming and J lost 0 bases; unmatched junction nucleotides: 2.

CDR3 loop: CASRQGPGAQYF. CDR3 in DNA: TGTGCCAGCAGGCAGGGTCCAGGGGCCCAGTACTTC. The chain recombines TRBV12-3 or TRBV12-4 with TRBJ2-5, with a tentative D call TRBD1 (6 bases). This CDR3 is built from 12 residues. V dropped 6 bases and J dropped 9 bases, with 14 bases sitting between them.

The chain is built from TRBV4-2 and TRBJ1-4; 9 bases are shared with TRBD1. CDR3 length: 13 amino acids. Germline-derived CDR1 and CDR2 are LGHNA and YNFKEQ. V lost 0 bases to trimming and J lost 16 bases; unmatched junction nucleotides: 6. The CDR3 DNA sequence: TGTGCCAGCAGCCAAGAATCTACAGGGGGCACGTTTTTT. Amino acids: CASSQESTGGTFF.

V and J are TRBV6-1 and TRBJ1-2; D may be TRBD1 (6 bases). CDR1 is MNHNS and CDR2 is SASEGT in the germline V gene. The CDR3 totals 13 residues. Trimming removed 3 bases from V and 3 bases from J, with 8 bases in between. The CDR3 reads CASSEDSHYGYTF. CDR3 bases: TGTGCCAGCAGTGAGGACAGCCACTATGGCTACACCTTC.

The chain uses TRBV4-3 and TRBJ2-1, with 7 bases lining up with TRBD1. J gave up 3 bases and V 0 bases, and 5 bases lay outside the gene matches. Germline values: CDR1 LGHNA, CDR2 YSLEER. The CDR3 has 16 amino acids. The CDR3 loop reads CASSQDSGGYYNEQFF. Written as DNA, the CDR3 is TGCGCCAGCAGCCAAGATTCAGGGGGTTACTACAATGAGCAGTTCTTC.

This chain links TRBV5-4 with TRBJ2-3; the D call may be TRBD1 or TRBD2 (6 bases each). The CDR3 runs 16 residues. Trimming shortened V by 4 bases and J by 2 bases, and 17 bases separated the two germline ends. In germline, CDR1 is SGHNT, CDR2 YYREEE (reference sequence). The CDR3 nucleotides are TGTGCCAGCAGCCCGGGGGCCCTAAAAACCACAGATACGCAGTATTTT. Its protein is CASSPGALKTTDTQYF.

The chain employs TRBV9 and TRBJ1-4; D call uncertain. The V gene lost 0 bases and the J gene lost 5 bases, with 11 bases spanning the gap. The CDR3 contains 15 residues. Germline V gene lookup returns CDR1 SGDLS and CDR2 YYNGEE. The CDR3 protein is CASSVESQPNEKLFF. CDR3 sequence (DNA): TGTGCCAGCAGCGTAGAGTCTCAGCCGAATGAAAAACTGTTTTTT. Full variable domain (rest looked up from reference TRBV9 and TRBJ1-4): DSGVTQTPKHLITATGQRVTLRCSPRSGDLSVYWYQQSLDQGLQFLIQYYNGEERAKGNILERFSAQQFPDLHSELNLSSLELGDSALYFCASSVESQPNEKLFFGSGTQLSVL.

This clone was observed a handful of times. The chain is built from TRBV5-1 and TRBJ1-1, with D hard to call. Germline CDR1 is SGHRS and CDR2 is YFSETQ. The CDR3 has 13 residues. V gave up 4 bases and J gave up 1 base, with 8 bases separating them. The CDR3, as DNA: TGCGCCAGCAGCATGGACGGGAACACTGAAGCTTTCTTT. Amino acids: CASSMDGNTEAFF.